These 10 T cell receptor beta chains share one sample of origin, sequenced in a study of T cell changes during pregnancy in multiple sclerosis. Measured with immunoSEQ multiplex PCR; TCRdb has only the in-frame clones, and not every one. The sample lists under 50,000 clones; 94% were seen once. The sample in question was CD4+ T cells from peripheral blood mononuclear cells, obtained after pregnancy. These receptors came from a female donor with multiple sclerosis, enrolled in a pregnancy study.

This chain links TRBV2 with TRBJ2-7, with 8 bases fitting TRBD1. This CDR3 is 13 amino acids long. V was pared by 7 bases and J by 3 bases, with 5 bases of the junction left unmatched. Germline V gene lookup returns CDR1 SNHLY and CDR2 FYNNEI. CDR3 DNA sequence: TGTGCCAGCAAGAGGACAGGGTTCTACGAGCAGTACTTC. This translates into CASKRTGFYEQYF.

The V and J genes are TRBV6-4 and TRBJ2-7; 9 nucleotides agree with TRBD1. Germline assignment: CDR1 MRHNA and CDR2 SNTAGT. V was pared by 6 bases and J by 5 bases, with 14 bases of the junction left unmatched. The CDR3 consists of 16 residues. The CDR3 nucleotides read TGTGCCAGCAGGTTCCCCGGGACAGGGACATCGGACGAGCAGTACTTC. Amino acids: CASRFPGTGTSDEQYF.

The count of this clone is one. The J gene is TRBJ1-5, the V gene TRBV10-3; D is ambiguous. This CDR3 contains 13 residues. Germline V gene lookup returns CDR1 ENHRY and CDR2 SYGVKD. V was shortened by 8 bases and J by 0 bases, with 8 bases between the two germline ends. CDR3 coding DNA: TGTGCCATCGCCAGTGATAGCAATCAGCCCCAGCATTTT. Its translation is CAIASDSNQPQHF.

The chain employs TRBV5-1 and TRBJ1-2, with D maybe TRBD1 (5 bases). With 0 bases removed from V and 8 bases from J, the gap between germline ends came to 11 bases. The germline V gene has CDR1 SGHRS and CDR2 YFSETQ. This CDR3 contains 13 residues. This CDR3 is CASSLEGMSGYTF. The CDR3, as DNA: TGCGCCAGCAGCTTGGAGGGGATGAGCGGCTACACCTTC.

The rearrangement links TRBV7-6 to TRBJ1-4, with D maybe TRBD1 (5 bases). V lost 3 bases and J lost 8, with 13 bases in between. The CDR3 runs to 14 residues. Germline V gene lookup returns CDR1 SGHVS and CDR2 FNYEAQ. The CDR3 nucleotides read TGTGCCAGCAGCTTGGGCAGGGAAAGCGAAAAACTGTTTTTT. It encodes CASSLGRESEKLFF. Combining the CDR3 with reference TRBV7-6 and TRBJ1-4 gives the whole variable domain GAGVSQSPRYKVTKRGQDVALRCDPISGHVSLYWYRQALGQGPEFLTYFNYEAQQDKSGLPNDRFSAERPEGSISTLTIQRTEQRDSAMYRCASSLGRESEKLFFGSGTQLSVL.

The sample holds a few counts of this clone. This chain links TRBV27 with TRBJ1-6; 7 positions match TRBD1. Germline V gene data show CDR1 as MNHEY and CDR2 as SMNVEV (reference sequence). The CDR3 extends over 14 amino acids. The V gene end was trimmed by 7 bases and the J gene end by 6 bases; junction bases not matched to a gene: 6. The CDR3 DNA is TGTGCCAGCAATAGGGACAGCCGTAATTCACCCCTCCACTTT. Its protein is CASNRDSRNSPLHF.

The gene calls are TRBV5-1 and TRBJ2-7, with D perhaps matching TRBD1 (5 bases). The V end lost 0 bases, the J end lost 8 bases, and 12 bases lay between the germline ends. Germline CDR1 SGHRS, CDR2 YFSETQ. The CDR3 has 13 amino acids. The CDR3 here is CASSLDRSVKQYF. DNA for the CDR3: TGCGCCAGCAGCTTGGACAGGAGTGTTAAGCAGTACTTC.

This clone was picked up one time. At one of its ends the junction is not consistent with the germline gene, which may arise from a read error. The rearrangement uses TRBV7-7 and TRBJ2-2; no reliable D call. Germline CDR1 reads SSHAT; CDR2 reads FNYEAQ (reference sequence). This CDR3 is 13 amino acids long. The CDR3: CASSPSPGGELFF. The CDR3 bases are TGTGCTAGCAGCCCGAGTCCCGGCGGGGAGCTGTTTTTT.

The CDR3: CASSPRVSGGAAGELFF. The CDR3 nucleotides are TGTGCCAGCAGCCCCAGAGTCAGCGGGGGGGCCGCCGGGGAGCTGTTTTTT. The chain combines TRBV9 with TRBJ2-2, with 10 bases matching TRBD2. This CDR3 is built from 17 residues. The germline V gene has CDR1 SGDLS and CDR2 YYNGEE. The trim removed 4 bases at V and 6 bases at J, leaving 12 bases unmatched.

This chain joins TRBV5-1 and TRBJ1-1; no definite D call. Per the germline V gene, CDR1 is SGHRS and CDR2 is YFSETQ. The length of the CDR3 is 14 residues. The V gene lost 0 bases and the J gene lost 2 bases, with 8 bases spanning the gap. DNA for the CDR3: TGCGCCAGCAGCTTGGCGGCGGGAAACACTGAAGCTTTCTTT. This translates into CASSLAAGNTEAFF.